This TCR beta chain comes out of a study of blood T cell repertoires in COVID-19 (TCRdb year 2020). About the investigation overall: The collaborator samples originated in the United States, Italy and Spain and spanned the acute and convalescent phases of COVID-19. Sample metadata almost always included a de-identified subject ID, COVID-19 status, age in years and sex. Subjects who had been exposed to COVID-19, were actively infected with it, or had recovered from it provided the deeply sampled blood TCRbeta repertoires that made up the dataset. Where available, HLA class I and class II types were obtained from metadata supplied by the sample provider rather than from assay-based typing. The repertoires were made available in a free public database intended to serve as a resource for research on the immune response to SARS-CoV-2. The samples were drawn from two sources: the first 160 participants of the ongoing ImmuneRACE study, and 1,000 to 1,500 subjects contributed by 6 global collaborators. The prospective study material was composed of cDNA or gDNA derived from T cells, B-cell-depleted T cells, or PBMCs.

About this clone itself: There is no known antigen for this receptor. Within one base of it there is no much larger clone, and no base qualities were kept.

Participants in the prospective study were enrolled through a virtual design, were aged about 18 to 90 years, and lived in under 25 United States geographic areas. To assign participants to cohorts, the prospective study relied on clinical history that participants themselves reported in a screening survey and a study questionnaire. Recovered participants in ImmuneRACE Cohort 3 were defined as having two consecutive negative NP/OP PCR tests, clearance from a healthcare professional, or resolution of symptoms. In the prospective study, mobile phlebotomists collected whole blood, serum and a nasopharyngeal or oropharyngeal swab from each participant. Participants in the prospective study had the option to provide additional blood draws and questionnaires over a roughly 2-month period. Blood samples from the prospective study were shipped frozen or at room temperature prior to DNA extraction. TCRbeta CDR3 regions were amplified from genomic DNA by means of the immunoSEQ Assay, a bias-controlled multiplex PCR. Turning to the authors' computational methods: The number of nucleated cells in each sample was estimated by amplification of reference gene primers within the assay. To quantify the absolute abundance of each unique TCRbeta CDR3 rearrangement, sequence reads were collapsed and filtered. For each sample, productive Simpson clonality was calculated as the square root of Simpson's diversity index over productive rearrangements. This is the immuneACCESS table as TCRdb keeps it, with only in-frame sequences that have V and J called. A part of the clones is gone; compared with another copy, unresolved V genes explain less than half, and the rest is unexplained. V, J and clone size are taken as reported in that table, and D and trimming were inferred from the DNA itself. The table for this sample lists a few hundred thousand clones; roughly 89% of them were counted only once. The ten largest make up about 8.9% of the sample.

Broader findings and caveats from the paper: The quantity of clinical and demographic metadata differed by source and by participant and was supplied without curation.

The CDR3, cysteine through phenylalanine, is 13 amino acids long. Just CDR3 DNA is preserved here, 39 bases in frame from base 1. CDR1 and CDR2 (SNHLY, FYNNEI) derive from the germline V gene. The junction shows trimming of 5 bases on V and 0 bases on J, plus 7 bases between the germline ends. The chain couples TRBV2 to TRBJ1-1; no confident D gene assignment can be made. This TCR was recovered from a woman in her late teens or twenties who had recovered from COVID-19. The sample consisted of PBMCs or T cells enriched from blood (not recorded which). For the CDR3, the sequence is CASSPQVNTEAFF. The DNA reads TGTGCCAGCAGTCCCCAGGTGAACACTGAAGCTTTCTTT.